Each of the 10 T cell receptor beta chains below was sequenced from the same sample in a study of CD8+ T cells in alopecia areata. Following extraction, RNA underwent reverse transcription to cDNA, which served as the sequencing template. TCRdb's copy holds only in-frame clones and misses some; the assay was immunoSEQ multiplex PCR. The sample carries 95,000 to 150,000 clones, approximately 60% recorded once. Treatment in this sample: oral pan-JAK inhibitor, 5-10 mg twice daily. Sequences were derived from CD4+ T cells sorted from blood, sampled at week 4, from a patient treated with tofacitinib. The receptors originated from a human donor with alopecia areata.

The V call is TRBV5-1, the J call TRBJ2-7; D tentatively fits TRBD1 or TRBD2 (6 bases each). This CDR3 comprises 13 residues. Germline V gives CDR1 SGHRS, CDR2 YFSETQ. V shed 4 bases and J shed 4 bases, with 12 bases lying between them. CDR3 DNA sequence: TGCGCCAGCAGCCCGGGGGCTGAGTACGAGCAGTACTTC. Protein: CASSPGAEYEQYF.

The V and J genes are TRBV4-1 and TRBJ1-4; D is unclear. CDR3 length equals 14 residues. V was shortened by 5 bases and J by 5 bases, with 12 bases between the two germline ends. Germline CDR1 reads MGHRA; CDR2 reads YSYEKL. CDR3 region: CASSDREINEKLFF. Here the CDR3 DNA reads TGCGCCAGCAGCGACCGGGAGATCAATGAAAAACTGTTTTTT.

The V gene is TRBV9, the J gene TRBJ2-5; TRBD2 aligns across 10 bases. Germline V lookup: CDR1 SGDLS, CDR2 YYNGEE. CDR3 length: 15 residues. V gave up 0 bases and J gave up 5 bases; unmatched junction bases: 4. The CDR3 DNA follows: TGTGCCAGCAGCGTAGGGGCTAGCGGGGGTGAGACCCAGTACTTC. As protein: CASSVGASGGETQYF.

This clone was seen more than once but under ten times. V gene TRBV2 combines with J gene TRBJ2-1; D call uncertain. Germline values: CDR1 SNHLY, CDR2 FYNNEI. Trimming left V 6 bases short and J 5 bases short, with 8 bases between. CDR3 length: 12 amino acids. The CDR3 region has the DNA TGTGCCAGCAGGTTTCCCCACAATGAGCAGTTCTTC. This encodes CASRFPHNEQFF.

The chain is built from TRBV4-3 and TRBJ1-5; D is possibly TRBD1 (6 bases). Trimming removed 3 bases from V and 5 bases from J, with 8 bases in between. CDR3 length: 13 residues. Germline loops: CDR1 LGHNA, CDR2 YSLEER. The CDR3 sequence: CASSQHRDQPQHF. As DNA, the CDR3 is TGCGCCAGCAGCCAGCACAGGGATCAGCCCCAGCATTTT.

V usage is TRBV18 and J usage is TRBJ2-5; maybe TRBD2 (5 bases). CDR3 length: 13 amino acids. Germline CDR1 KGHSH, CDR2 LQKENI. V lost 2 bases and J lost 2, with 6 bases in between. CDR3 coding DNA: TGTGCCAGCTCACCAGGGGAGCAAGAGACCCAGTACTTC. Protein: CASSPGEQETQYF.

V usage is TRBV7-3 and J usage is TRBJ2-1; perhaps TRBD2 as D (5 bases). V gave up 5 bases and J gave up 4 bases, with 21 bases separating them. Germline V gene lookup returns CDR1 SGHTA and CDR2 FQGTGA. The CDR3 runs to 17 residues. The CDR3 DNA follows: TGTGCCAGCAGCCCCCGCTCGGGGATGCCCTCTTACAATGAGCAGTTCTTC. It translates to CASSPRSGMPSYNEQFF.

The table lists this clone with a few counts. This rearrangement joins TRBV4-3 to TRBJ2-3; TRBD2 matches at 10 bases. Looked up from germline, CDR1 is LGHNA and CDR2 is YSLEER. CDR3 length equals 16 residues. Losses at the gene ends were 2 bases for V and 8 bases for J; bases not matched to a gene: 10. CDR3 DNA sequence: TGCGCCAGCAGCCAAAGTGGCTCTAGCGGGGGTGGTACGCAGTATTTT. Residues: CASSQSGSSGGGTQYF.

This clone appeared once. The chain joins TRBV5-6 to TRBJ1-1; no definite D call. Germline values: CDR1 SGHDT, CDR2 YYEEEE. Trimming shortened V by 0 bases and J by 5 bases, and 5 bases separated the two germline ends. The CDR3 runs to 12 residues. The CDR3 here is CASSLVRTEAFF. Written as DNA, the CDR3 is TGTGCCAGCAGCTTGGTGCGGACTGAAGCTTTCTTT.

The chain carries TRBV5-1 and TRBJ2-1; 7 positions agree with TRBD2. The CDR3 contains 16 residues. Germline loops: CDR1 SGHRS, CDR2 YFSETQ. With V trimmed by 4 bases and J by 4 bases, 11 bases remained unmatched. The CDR3 sequence is CASSLNAGRLYNEQFF. The CDR3 DNA sequence: TGCGCCAGCAGCCTAAATGCCGGGAGGCTTTACAATGAGCAGTTCTTC.